These 21 T cell receptor beta chains were all obtained from the same sample, sequenced in a study of PD-1 blockade in classical Hodgkin lymphoma. Time point of the sample: cycle 4 day 1 (C4D1), after more than five weeks of nivolumab. No patient escaped relapse after autologous stem cell transplantation, and brentuximab vedotin exposure varied. Using magnetic negative selection, the CD4+ T cells were separated out of thawed PBMCs. The repertoire was sequenced with immunoSEQ multiplex PCR; TCRdb's copy has only in-frame clones and lacks some. The repertoire holds about 6,400 clones, with around nine tenths as singletons. The input for sequencing was CD4+ T cells from blood, taken before the fourth cycle of nivolumab. All receptors come from a human donor with classical Hodgkin lymphoma.

The chain recombines TRBV4-1 with TRBJ1-1, with a possible D match to TRBD1 (5 bases). This CDR3 is 16 amino acids long. Germline-derived CDR1 and CDR2 are MGHRA and YSYEKL. The V and J ends lost 1 base and 3 bases respectively, with 15 bases between them. The CDR3 coding sequence is TGCGCCAGCAGCCAAGTGGACATCCTTATTTACACTGAAGCTTTCTTT. Translating gives CASSQVDILIYTEAFF.

The rearrangement links TRBV20-1 to TRBJ1-2; no clear D gene. In germline, CDR1 is DFQATT, CDR2 SNEGSKA (reference sequence). V lost 3 bases and J lost 13, with 12 bases in between. There are 10 residues in the CDR3. The CDR3 region is CSASDRSATF. The CDR3 coding sequence is TGCAGTGCTAGTGACCGTTCTGCCACCTTC.

The chain employs TRBV28 and TRBJ1-6; D is possibly TRBD1 (5 bases). V dropped 3 bases and J dropped 4 bases, with 16 bases sitting between them. The CDR3 loop spans 17 amino acids. Germline assignment: CDR1 MDHEN and CDR2 SYDVKM. The CDR3 protein is CASSFSRQSFYNSPLHF. CDR3 bases: TGTGCCAGCAGTTTCTCAAGACAGAGTTTTTATAATTCACCCCTCCACTTT.

The chain uses TRBV6-6 and TRBJ2-5, with D perhaps matching TRBD2 (6 bases). The CDR3 contains 12 residues. Germline CDR1 is MNHNY and CDR2 is SVGAGI (reference sequence). Trimming removed 6 bases from V and 4 bases from J, with 9 bases in between. The CDR3 region has the DNA TGTGCCAGCAGAATTAGCGGAGAGACCCAGTACTTC. This translates into CASRISGETQYF.

The V gene is TRBV5-1, the J gene TRBJ2-3; a possible D gene is TRBD2 (5 bases). The CDR3 consists of 16 residues. CDR1 SGHRS and CDR2 YFSETQ come from the germline V gene. V lost 4 bases, J lost 0 bases, and 15 bases lay in between. The CDR3 nucleotides read TGCGCCAGCAGCCTAGCTATACGTTCTAGCACAGATACGCAGTATTTT. This gives the protein CASSLAIRSSTDTQYF.

The chain combines TRBV19 with TRBJ1-4; perhaps TRBD1 as D (5 bases). V lost 5 bases, J lost 4 bases, and 23 bases lay in between. In germline, CDR1 is LNHDA, CDR2 SQIVND (reference sequence). The CDR3 totals 18 residues. The CDR3 loop reads CASSSAGTGLSGNEKLFF. For the CDR3, the DNA is TGTGCCAGTAGTTCGGCCGGGACTGGGCTCTCGGGTAATGAAAAACTGTTTTTT.

The rearrangement uses TRBV6-1 and TRBJ2-3; 10 nucleotides line up with TRBD2. From germline, CDR1 is MNHNS and CDR2 SASEGT. There are 15 residues in the CDR3. V lost 7 bases to trimming and J lost 4 bases; unmatched junction nucleotides: 8. The CDR3 sequence: CASTPLAGRADTQYF. DNA for the CDR3: TGTGCCAGCACACCACTAGCGGGGCGGGCAGATACGCAGTATTTT.

Points on this clone: Compared with germline, one end of the junction differs, possibly owing to a read error. The chain is built from TRBV10-1 and TRBJ1-6; D gene unclear. The CDR3 sequence is 8 residues long. Germline lookup yields CDR1 WNHNN and CDR2 SYGVQD (reference sequence). CDR3 amino acids: CASSAPVF. The CDR3 nucleotides read TGCGCCAGCAGTGCACCCGTCTTT.

The rearrangement joins TRBV6-1 to TRBJ1-1, with D possibly being TRBD1 (5 bases). This CDR3 spans 13 amino acids. Germline CDR1 MNHNS, CDR2 SASEGT. The V gene lost 6 bases and the J gene lost 3 bases, with 11 bases spanning the gap. The CDR3 loop is CASRETEYTEAFF. CDR3 coding DNA: TGTGCCAGCAGAGAGACAGAATACACTGAAGCTTTCTTT.

This clone appeared once. The chain recombines TRBV5-5 with TRBJ1-1; no clear D. With 3 bases removed from V and 2 bases from J, the gap between germline ends came to 8 bases. Germline V gene sequence: CDR1 SGHKS, CDR2 YYEKEE (reference sequence). The CDR3 is 13 amino acids. CDR3 nucleotides: TGTGCCAGCAGCTCCCTAGCCAACACTGAAGCTTTCTTT. This translates into CASSSLANTEAFF.

This clone has just one count. The rearrangement uses TRBV7-9 and TRBJ2-4; 13 bases match TRBD2. CDR1 is SEHNR and CDR2 is FQNEAQ in the germline V gene (reference sequence). This CDR3 has 14 residues. The V and J ends lost 4 bases and 10 bases, in that order; junction bases with no gene match: 4. The CDR3 sequence: CASSYGLAGAIQYF. The CDR3 DNA reads as TGTGCCAGCAGCTACGGACTAGCGGGGGCGATTCAGTACTTC.

The chain employs TRBV30 and TRBJ2-2, with TRBD2 as a possible D gene (5 bases). This CDR3 is built from 17 residues. Per the germline V gene, CDR1 is GTSNPN and CDR2 is SVGIG (reference sequence). Trimming stripped 0 bases from V and 8 bases from J, with 22 bases between. CDR3 nucleotide sequence: TGTGCCTGGAGTGTACGGTCCCGGGGAGCTAGAGCGGGGGAGCTGTTTTTT. Translating it yields CAWSVRSRGARAGELFF.

This clone was found a few times. This rearrangement joins TRBV29-1 to TRBJ1-2; 8 bases match TRBD1. CDR3 length: 13 residues. Germline V gene lookup returns CDR1 SQVTM and CDR2 ANQGSEA. Germline trimming cut 4 bases from V and 8 bases from J; bases unmatched to any gene: 9. The CDR3 coding sequence is TGCAGCGTTGCGACAGGGGTGACGGGGGGCTACACCTTC. This encodes CSVATGVTGGYTF.

The chain recombines TRBV19 with TRBJ2-2; TRBD1 agrees at 10 bases. The CDR3 runs 18 residues. After removal of 5 bases from V and 4 bases from J, the junction contained 13 bases not matched to a gene. In germline, CDR1 is LNHDA, CDR2 SQIVND (reference sequence). The CDR3 loop is CASSAPGQGLRGTGELFF. For the CDR3, the DNA is TGTGCCAGTAGTGCACCGGGACAGGGGCTTCGAGGCACCGGGGAGCTGTTTTTT.

This sequence joins TRBV7-7 and TRBJ2-5, with D possibly TRBD2 on 5 matching bases. V lost 0 bases to trimming and J lost 5 bases, with 10 bases between them. This CDR3 has 14 residues. Germline loops: CDR1 SSHAT, CDR2 FNYEAQ (reference sequence). CDR3 protein: CASSLAPGVETQYF. The CDR3 DNA reads as TGTGCCAGCAGCTTAGCTCCCGGGGTGGAGACCCAGTACTTC.

The chain links TRBV7-9 to TRBJ2-7; D remains unclear. With 8 bases removed from V and 0 bases from J, the gap between germline ends came to 8 bases. Germline CDR1 is SEHNR and CDR2 is FQNEAQ (reference sequence). The CDR3 is 12 residues long. The CDR3 here is CASAVGSYEQYF. CDR3 DNA sequence: TGTGCCAGCGCTGTGGGCTCCTACGAGCAGTACTTC.

The V call is TRBV19, the J call TRBJ1-2; a possible D gene is TRBD1 (5 bases). Between the trimmed V and J ends, which lost 3 bases and 2 bases, there was a span of 7 bases. Germline V gives CDR1 LNHDA, CDR2 SQIVND (reference sequence). The CDR3 is 13 residues long. In DNA, the CDR3 is TGTGCCAGTAGTATGGGGCAGAACTATGGCTACACCTTC. This encodes CASSMGQNYGYTF.

The CDR3 region is CASSTGAPETQYF. Written as DNA, the CDR3 is TGTGCCAGTAGTACAGGGGCGCCAGAGACCCAGTACTTC. This chain connects TRBV19 to TRBJ2-5; the D gene is possibly TRBD1 (6 bases). Germline values: CDR1 LNHDA, CDR2 SQIVND (reference sequence). The CDR3 loop spans 13 amino acids. Between the trimmed V and J ends, which lost 4 bases and 4 bases, there was a span of 10 bases. Complete variable domain (other parts from reference TRBV19 and TRBJ2-5): DGGITQSPKYLFRKEGQNVTLSCEQNLNHDAMYWYRQDPGQGLRLIYYSQIVNDFQKGDIAEGYSVSREKKESFPLTVTSAQKNPTAFYLCASSTGAPETQYFGPGTRLLVL.

The CDR3 sequence: CASSQRGGTLSNQPQHF. The CDR3 coding sequence is TGTGCCAGCAGCCAAAGGGGCGGGACACTTAGCAATCAGCCCCAGCATTTT. The rearrangement links TRBV27 to TRBJ1-5; maybe TRBD1 (6 bases). This CDR3 is 17 amino acids long. V was shortened by 6 bases and J by 0 bases, with 18 bases between the two germline ends. CDR1 is MNHEY, CDR2 SMNVEV, per germline (reference sequence).

This chain joins TRBV7-6 and TRBJ2-5; 12 bases match TRBD2. Germline CDR1 reads SGHVS; CDR2 reads FNYEAQ. The J segment lost 1 base and the V segment lost 1 base, leaving 1 base of the junction unmatched. There are 16 residues in the CDR3. CDR3 amino acids: CASSLGTSGTQETQYF. The DNA of the CDR3 is TGTGCCAGCAGCTTAGGGACTAGCGGGACCCAAGAGACCCAGTACTTC. The full variable domain, its missing parts supplied by reference TRBV7-6 and TRBJ2-5, is GAGVSQSPRYKVTKRGQDVALRCDPISGHVSLYWYRQALGQGPEFLTYFNYEAQQDKSGLPNDRFSAERPEGSISTLTIQRTEQRDSAMYRCASSLGTSGTQETQYFGPGTRLLVL.

The J gene is TRBJ1-2, the V gene TRBV11-2, with a weak D call TRBD1 (6 bases). Looked up from germline, CDR1 is SGHAT and CDR2 is FQNNGV. The CDR3 loop spans 16 amino acids. Trimming removed 5 bases from V and 8 bases from J, with 24 bases in between. This CDR3 is CASSPDLRGALPGYTF. In DNA, the CDR3 is TGTGCCAGCAGCCCTGATCTCCGGGGGGCACTTCCCGGCTACACCTTC.